The clone carrying this T cell receptor (beta chain) was seen a single time. The data stem from a study of T cells in localized non-small cell lung cancer. The data were produced by immunoSEQ multiplex PCR, yet TCRdb's version contains in-frame clones alone and is incomplete. The sample lists fewer than 5,000 clones, around 30% occurring once. The V end was cut by 8 bases, the J end by 2 bases, with 13 bases between. The CDR3 is made up of 14 amino acids. The V gene's germline CDR1 is LNHDA and CDR2 SQIVND (reference sequence). This chain joins TRBV19 and TRBJ1-5, with D possibly matching TRBD1 (6 bases). This sequence originates from a man aged 40 to 70 with stage III squamous cell lung carcinoma. Sequencing used lung tumor tissue, obtained before any cancer treatment. The CDR3, as DNA: TGTGCCAGTGGGACACACGGTGGCAATCAGCCCCAGCATTTT. It translates to CASGTHGGNQPQHF. Together with reference TRBV19 and TRBJ1-5, the CDR3 gives the full variable domain: DGGITQSPKYLFRKEGQNVTLSCEQNLNHDAMYWYRQDPGQGLRLIYYSQIVNDFQKGDIAEGYSVSREKKESFPLTVTSAQKNPTAFYLCASGTHGGNQPQHFGDGTRLSIL.